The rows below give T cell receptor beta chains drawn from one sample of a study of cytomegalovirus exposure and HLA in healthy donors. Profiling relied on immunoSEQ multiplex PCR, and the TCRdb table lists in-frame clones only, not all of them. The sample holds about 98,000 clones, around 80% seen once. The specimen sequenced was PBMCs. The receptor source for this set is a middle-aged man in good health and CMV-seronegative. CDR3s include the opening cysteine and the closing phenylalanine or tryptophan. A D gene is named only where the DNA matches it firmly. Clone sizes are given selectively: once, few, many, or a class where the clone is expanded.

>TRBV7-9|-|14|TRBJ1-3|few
TGTGCCAGCCCCTACGACAGCTCTGGAAACACCATATATTTT
CASPYDSSGNTIYF
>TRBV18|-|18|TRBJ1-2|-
TGTGCCAGCTCACCAGGAAGGCAGGGGAATCCGTCGGGCAACGGCTACACCTTC
CASSPGRQGNPSGNGYTF
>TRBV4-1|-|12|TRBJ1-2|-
TGCGCCAGCTCCTCGGGGGGCTATGGCTACACCTTC
CASSSGGYGYTF
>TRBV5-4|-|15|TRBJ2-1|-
TGTGCCAGCAGCTCCGGGACACCCTCCTACAATGAGCAGTTCTTC
CASSSGTPSYNEQFF
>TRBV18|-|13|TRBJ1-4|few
TGTGCCAGCTCACGGGGAGGCACTGAAAAACTGTTTTTT
CASSRGGTEKLFF
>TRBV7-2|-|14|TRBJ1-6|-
TGTGCCAGCAGCTTAGCTTTGGACTTTTCACCCCTCCACTTT
CASSLALDFSPLHF
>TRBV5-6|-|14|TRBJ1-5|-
TGTGCCAGCAGCCAGGTCGATAGCAATCAGCCCCAGCATTTT
CASSQVDSNQPQHF
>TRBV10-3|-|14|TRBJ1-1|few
TGTGCCATCAGTGACCACAGTGTGAACACTGAAGCTTTCTTT
CAISDHSVNTEAFF
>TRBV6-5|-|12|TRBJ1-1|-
TGTGCCAGCATTCGGGGGGACACTGAAGCTTTCTTT
CASIRGDTEAFF
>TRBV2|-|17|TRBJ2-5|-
TGTGCCAGCAGTGAAGCGCTTCCAGGGGCTATTATTGGGACCCAGTACTTC
CASSEALPGAIIGTQYF
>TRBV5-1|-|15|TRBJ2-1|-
TGCGCCAGCAGATCCGGGGAGAGCTCCTACAATGAGCAGTTCTTC
CASRSGESSYNEQFF
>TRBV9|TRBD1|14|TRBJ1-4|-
TGTGCCAGCAGCAAGGGGGCGAGTGATGAAAAACTGTTTTTT
CASSKGASDEKLFF
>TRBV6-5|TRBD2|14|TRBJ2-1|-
TGTGCCGCTCGTAGCGGGACTTCCTACAATGAGCAGTTCTTC
CAARSGTSYNEQFF
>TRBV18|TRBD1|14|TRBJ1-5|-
TGTGCCAGCTCACCGGGACAGGGTAACCAGCCCCAGCATTTT
CASSPGQGNQPQHF
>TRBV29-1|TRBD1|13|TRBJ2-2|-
TGCAGCGTTAGGGAAGGGGGCCCCGGGGAGCTGTTTTTT
CSVREGGPGELFF
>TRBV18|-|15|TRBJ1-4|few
TGTGCCAGCTCACCAACAGACCCAAGGGGGGAAAAACTGTTTTTT
CASSPTDPRGEKLFF
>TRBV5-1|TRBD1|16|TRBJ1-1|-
TGCGCCAGCAGGTACCCAGGGGGCTCGCCGGACACTGAAGCTTTCTTT
CASRYPGGSPDTEAFF
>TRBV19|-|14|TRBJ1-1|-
TGTGCCAGTAGTATAAATTGGGGCGTTACTGAAGCTTTCTTT
CASSINWGVTEAFF
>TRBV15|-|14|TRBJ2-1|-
TGTGCCACCAGCAGAGATCTAAGTAACAATGAGCAGTTCTTC
CATSRDLSNNEQFF
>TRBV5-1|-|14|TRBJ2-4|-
TGCGCCAGCAGCTTGGGCCAGGGTGGGGACATTCAGTACTTC
CASSLGQGGDIQYF
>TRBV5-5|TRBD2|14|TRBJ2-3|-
TGTGCCAGCAGCTTGGCGGGGGGGCCCGATACGCAGTATTTT
CASSLAGGPDTQYF
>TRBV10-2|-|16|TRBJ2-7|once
TGCGCCAGCAACCACCCCGGGACACCGACCTCCTACGAGCAGTACTTC
CASNHPGTPTSYEQYF
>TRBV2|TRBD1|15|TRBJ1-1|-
TGTGCCAGCAGTTCACAGGGGGCGCGGAACACTGAAGCTTTCTTT
CASSSQGARNTEAFF
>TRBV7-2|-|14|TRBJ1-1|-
TGTGCCAGCAGCTTAGCCCTCGGGGGCACTGAAGCTTTCTTT
CASSLALGGTEAFF
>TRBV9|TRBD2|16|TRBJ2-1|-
TGTGCCAGCAGCGTCCGACTAGCGGGGGGGCTTGATGAGCAGTTCTTC
CASSVRLAGGLDEQFF
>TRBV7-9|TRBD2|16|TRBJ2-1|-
TGTGCCAGCAGCGGGGGTGGGCGGGGGGGTGTTAATGAGCAGTTCTTC
CASSGGGRGGVNEQFF
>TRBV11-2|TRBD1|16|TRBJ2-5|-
TGTGCCAGCAGCTCAATCGGACAGGGGCTTTGGGAGACCCAGTACTTC
CASSSIGQGLWETQYF
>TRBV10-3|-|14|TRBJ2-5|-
TGTGCCATCAGTGAGTCTATTGATGGCGAGACCCAGTACTTC
CAISESIDGETQYF
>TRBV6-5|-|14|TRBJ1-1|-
TGTGCCAGCAGTTACGGGGGCACGAACACTGAAGCTTTCTTT
CASSYGGTNTEAFF
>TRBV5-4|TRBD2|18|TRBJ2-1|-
TGTGCCAGCAGCCCGAAAGGCTTACTAGCGGTCTCCTACAATGAGCAGTTCTTC
CASSPKGLLAVSYNEQFF
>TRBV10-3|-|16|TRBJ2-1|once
TGTGCCATCAGTGAGCCGACTAGTCATCCTTACAATGAGCAGTTCTTC
CAISEPTSHPYNEQFF
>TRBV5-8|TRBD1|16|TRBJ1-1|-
TGTGCCAGCAGCTTGGGTCTTCAGGGGGCGAGCACTGAAGCTTTCTTT
CASSLGLQGASTEAFF
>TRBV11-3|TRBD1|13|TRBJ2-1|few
TGTGCCAGCAGCTTGGCAGGGGGCGTATCTAAGTTCTTC
CASSLAGGVSKFF
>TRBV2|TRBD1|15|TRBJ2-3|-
TGTGCCAGCAGTGAAAACAGGGGCAAGACAGATACGCAGTATTTT
CASSENRGKTDTQYF
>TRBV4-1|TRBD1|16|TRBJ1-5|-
TGCGCCAGCAGCCAAGAAGGGACAGGCCATTCCTCGCCCCAGCATTTT
CASSQEGTGHSSPQHF
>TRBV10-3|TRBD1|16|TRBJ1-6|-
TGTGCCATCAGTGAGAGGACAGGGGGCGGCGATTCACCCCTCCACTTT
CAISERTGGGDSPLHF
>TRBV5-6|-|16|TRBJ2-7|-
TGTGCCAGCAGCTTTCCCCAGGAACAAAGGGGTTACGAGCAGTACTTC
CASSFPQEQRGYEQYF
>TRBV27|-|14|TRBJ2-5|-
TGTGCCAGCAGTTTTTGGGGAGGTCAAGAGACCCAGTACTTC
CASSFWGGQETQYF
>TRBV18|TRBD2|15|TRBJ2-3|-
TGTGCCAGCTCACGGGTCACGCGGGGGGCCGATACGCAGTATTTT
CASSRVTRGADTQYF
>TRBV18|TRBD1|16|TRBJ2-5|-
TGTGCCAGCTCACCTGGAAAGGGGGCCTACCAAGAGACCCAGTACTTC
CASSPGKGAYQETQYF
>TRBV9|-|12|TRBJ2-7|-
TGTGCCAGCAGCGTTAGGGGGAACGAGCAGTACTTC
CASSVRGNEQYF
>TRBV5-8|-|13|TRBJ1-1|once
TGTGCCAGCAGCTTTACGGAGTACACTGAAGCTTTCTTT
CASSFTEYTEAFF
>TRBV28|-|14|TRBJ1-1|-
TGTGCCAGCGTCTTGAGCCTGTCAGGCACTGAAGCTTTCTTT
CASVLSLSGTEAFF
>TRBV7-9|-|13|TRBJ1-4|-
TGTGCCAGCAGCGAGGCGGGTGTCGAAAAACTGTTTTTT
CASSEAGVEKLFF
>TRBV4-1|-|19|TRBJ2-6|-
TGCGCCAGCAGCCAGGCCTCAGGCCGTGGCTTCTCTGGGGCCAACGTCCTGACTTTC
CASSQASGRGFSGANVLTF